The present TCR beta chain was sequenced within a study of cytomegalovirus exposure and HLA in healthy donors. The CDR3 totals 13 residues. Germline loops: CDR1 MGHRA, CDR2 YSYEKL. Study-level points and caveats: In an earlier analysis, about 87% or about 30%: the productive usage of most TCR beta V segments. Cytomegalovirus status, reportedly, was diagnosed with high specificity and sensitivity by the classifier.

Regarding this clone: Antigen: not known. An end of the junction differs from the germline gene, which may be a read error.

Primers for the PCR totalled 60 Vbeta and 13 Jbeta. TCRdb keeps only in-frame clones here, not all; method: immunoSEQ multiplex PCR. The sample records 15,000 to 20,000 clones, about 70% being singletons. The chain combines TRBV4-1 with TRBJ1-1; D is possibly TRBD1 (6 bases). The sample consisted of PBMCs. The source of this sequence is a man aged 18 to 29 in good health and CMV-seronegative. In nucleotides, the CDR3 is TGCGCCAGCAGCAAAGAGGGGGGGACTGAAGCTTTCTTT. This translates into CASSKEGGTEAFF.